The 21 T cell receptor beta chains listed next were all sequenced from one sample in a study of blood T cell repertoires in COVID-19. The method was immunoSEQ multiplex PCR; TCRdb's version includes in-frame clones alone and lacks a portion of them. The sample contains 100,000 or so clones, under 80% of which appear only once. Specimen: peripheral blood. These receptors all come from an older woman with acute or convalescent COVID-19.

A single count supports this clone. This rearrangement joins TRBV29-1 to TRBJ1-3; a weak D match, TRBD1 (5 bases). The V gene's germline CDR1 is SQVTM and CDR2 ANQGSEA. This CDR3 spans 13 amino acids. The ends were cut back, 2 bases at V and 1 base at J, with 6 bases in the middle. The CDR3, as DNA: TGCAGCGTTGAACAGGGATCTGGAAACACCATATATTTT. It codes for CSVEQGSGNTIYF.

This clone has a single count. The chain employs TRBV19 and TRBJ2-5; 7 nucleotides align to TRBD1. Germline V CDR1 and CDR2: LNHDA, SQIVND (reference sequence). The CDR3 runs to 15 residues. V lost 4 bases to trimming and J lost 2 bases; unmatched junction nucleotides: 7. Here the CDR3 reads CASSTHGTAQETQYF. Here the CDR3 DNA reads TGTGCCAGTAGTACCCACGGGACAGCTCAAGAGACCCAGTACTTC.

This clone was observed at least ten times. The DNA of the CDR3 is TGTGCCAGCAGTTTGTCGTCCTCTGGAAACACCATATATTTT. It translates to CASSLSSSGNTIYF. This chain links TRBV28 with TRBJ1-3; unclear D gene. CDR3 length: 14 amino acids. Trimming took 3 bases from V and 0 from J, leaving 6 bases between them. Germline lookup yields CDR1 MDHEN and CDR2 SYDVKM. Supplemented by reference TRBV28 and TRBJ1-3, the full variable domain reads DVKVTQSSRYLVKRTGEKVFLECVQDMDHENMFWYRQDPGLGLRLIYFSYDVKMKEKGDIPEGYSVSREKKERFSLILESASTNQTSMYLCASSLSSSGNTIYFGEGSWLTVV.

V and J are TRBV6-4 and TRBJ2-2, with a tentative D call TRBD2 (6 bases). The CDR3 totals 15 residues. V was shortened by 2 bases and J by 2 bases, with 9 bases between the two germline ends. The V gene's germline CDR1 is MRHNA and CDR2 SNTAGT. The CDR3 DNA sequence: TGTGCCAGCAGTGACGGGAGGTACAACACCGGGGAGCTGTTTTTT. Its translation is CASSDGRYNTGELFF.

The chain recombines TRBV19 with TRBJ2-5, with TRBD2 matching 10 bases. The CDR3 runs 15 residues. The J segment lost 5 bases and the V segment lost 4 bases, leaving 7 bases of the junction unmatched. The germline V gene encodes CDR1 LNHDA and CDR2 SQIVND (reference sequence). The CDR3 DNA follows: TGTGCCAGTAGTACGACTAGCGGGTACATTGAGACCCAGTACTTC. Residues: CASSTTSGYIETQYF. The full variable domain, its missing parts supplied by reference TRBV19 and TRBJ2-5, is DGGITQSPKYLFRKEGQNVTLSCEQNLNHDAMYWYRQDPGQGLRLIYYSQIVNDFQKGDIAEGYSVSREKKESFPLTVTSAQKNPTAFYLCASSTTSGYIETQYFGPGTRLLVL.

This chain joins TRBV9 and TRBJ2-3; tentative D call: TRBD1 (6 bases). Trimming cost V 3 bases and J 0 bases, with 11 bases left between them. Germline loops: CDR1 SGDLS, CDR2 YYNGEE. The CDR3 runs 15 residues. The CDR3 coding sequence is TGTGCCAGCAGCGGGGTGGGGGCGAGCACAGATACGCAGTATTTT. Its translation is CASSGVGASTDTQYF.

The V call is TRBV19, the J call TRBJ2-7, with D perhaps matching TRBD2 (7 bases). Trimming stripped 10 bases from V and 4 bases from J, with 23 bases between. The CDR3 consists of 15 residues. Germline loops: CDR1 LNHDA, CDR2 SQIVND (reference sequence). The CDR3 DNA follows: TGTGCCACCACTGGGGGGGCCGGGCACGGTTACGAGCAGTACTTC. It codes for CATTGGAGHGYEQYF.

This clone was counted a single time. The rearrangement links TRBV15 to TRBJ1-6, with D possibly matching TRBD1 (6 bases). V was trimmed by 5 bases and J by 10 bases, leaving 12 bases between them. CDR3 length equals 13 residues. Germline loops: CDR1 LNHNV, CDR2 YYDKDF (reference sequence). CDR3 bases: TGTGCCACCAGCGTCAGGGGAGACTCACCCCTCCACTTT. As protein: CATSVRGDSPLHF.

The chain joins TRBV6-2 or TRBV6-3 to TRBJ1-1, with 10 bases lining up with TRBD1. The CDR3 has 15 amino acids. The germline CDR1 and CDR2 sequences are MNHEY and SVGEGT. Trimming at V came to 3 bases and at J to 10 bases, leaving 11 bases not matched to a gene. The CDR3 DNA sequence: TGTGCCAGCAGTTATCAAGGGACAGGGGTTTTTGGAGCTTTCTTT. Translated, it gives CASSYQGTGVFGAFF.

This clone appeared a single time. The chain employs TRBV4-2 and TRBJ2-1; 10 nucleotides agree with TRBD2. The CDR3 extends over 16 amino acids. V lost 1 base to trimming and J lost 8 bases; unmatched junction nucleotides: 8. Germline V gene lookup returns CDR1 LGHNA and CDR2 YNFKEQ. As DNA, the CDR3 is TGTGCCAGCAGCCAAGCCGCGCTAGCGGGGGACGATGAGCAGTTCTTC. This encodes CASSQAALAGDDEQFF.

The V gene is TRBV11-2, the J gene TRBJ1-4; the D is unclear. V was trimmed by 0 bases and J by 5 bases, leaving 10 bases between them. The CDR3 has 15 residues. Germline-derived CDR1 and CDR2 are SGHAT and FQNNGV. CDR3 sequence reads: CASSLEGRRNEKLFF. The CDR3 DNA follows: TGTGCCAGCAGCTTAGAGGGCCGAAGAAATGAAAAACTGTTTTTT.

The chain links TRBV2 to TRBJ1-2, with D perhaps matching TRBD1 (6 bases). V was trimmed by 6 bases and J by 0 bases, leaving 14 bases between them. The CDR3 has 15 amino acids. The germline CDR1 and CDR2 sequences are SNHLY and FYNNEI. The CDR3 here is CASRTGTSSNYGYTF. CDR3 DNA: TGTGCCAGCAGGACCGGGACATCCTCTAACTATGGCTACACCTTC. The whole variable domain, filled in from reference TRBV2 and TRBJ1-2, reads EPEVTQTPSHQVTQMGQEVILRCVPISNHLYFYWYRQILGQKVEFLVSFYNNEISEKSEIFDDQFSVERPDGSNFTLKIRSTKLEDSAMYFCASRTGTSSNYGYTFGSGTRLTVV.

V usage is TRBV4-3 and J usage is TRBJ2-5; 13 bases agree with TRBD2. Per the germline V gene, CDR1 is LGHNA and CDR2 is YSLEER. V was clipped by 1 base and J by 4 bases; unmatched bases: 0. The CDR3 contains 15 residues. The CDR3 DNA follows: TGCGCCAGCAGCCAAGGGACTAGCGGGGGAGAGACCCAGTACTTC. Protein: CASSQGTSGGETQYF.

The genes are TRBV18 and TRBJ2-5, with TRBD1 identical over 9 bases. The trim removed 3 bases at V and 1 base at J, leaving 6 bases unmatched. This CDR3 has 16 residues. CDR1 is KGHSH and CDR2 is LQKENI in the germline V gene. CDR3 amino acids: CASSPRRDRAQETQYF. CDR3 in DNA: TGTGCCAGCTCACCCCGGCGGGACAGGGCCCAAGAGACCCAGTACTTC.

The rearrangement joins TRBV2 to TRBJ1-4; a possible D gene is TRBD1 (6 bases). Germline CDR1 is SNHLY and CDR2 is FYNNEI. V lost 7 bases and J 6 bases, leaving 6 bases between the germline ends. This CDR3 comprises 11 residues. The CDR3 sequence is CASKGDEKLFF. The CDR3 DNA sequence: TGTGCCAGCAAGGGGGATGAAAAACTGTTTTTT.

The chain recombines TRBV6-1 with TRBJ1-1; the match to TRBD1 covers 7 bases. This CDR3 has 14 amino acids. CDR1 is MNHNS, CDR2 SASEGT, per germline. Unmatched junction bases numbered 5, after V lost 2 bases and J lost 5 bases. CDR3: CASSEQGVRTEAFF. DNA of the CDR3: TGTGCCAGCAGTGAACAGGGGGTGCGGACTGAAGCTTTCTTT.

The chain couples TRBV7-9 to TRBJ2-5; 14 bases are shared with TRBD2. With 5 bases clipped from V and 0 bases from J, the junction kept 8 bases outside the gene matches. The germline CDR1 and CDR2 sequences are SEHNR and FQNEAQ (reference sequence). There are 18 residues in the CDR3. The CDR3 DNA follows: TGTGCCAGCAGCCGAGGGACTAGCGGGGGACAGTACCAAGAGACCCAGTACTTC. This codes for CASSRGTSGGQYQETQYF.

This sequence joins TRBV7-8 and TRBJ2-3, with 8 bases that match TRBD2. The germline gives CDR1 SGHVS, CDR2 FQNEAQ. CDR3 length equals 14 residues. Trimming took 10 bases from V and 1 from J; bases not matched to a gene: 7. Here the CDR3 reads CATGRRGGTDTQYF. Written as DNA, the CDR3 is TGTGCCACGGGCCGGCGGGGGGGCACAGATACGCAGTATTTT.

The CDR3 DNA follows: TGTGCCAGCAGCCTCCCGGACAGGGAGGCGGATGAGCAGTTCTTC. As protein: CASSLPDREADEQFF. This chain uses TRBV7-9 with TRBJ2-1, with TRBD1 matching 8 bases. The CDR3 is 15 residues long. CDR1 and CDR2 from the germline V gene are SEHNR and FQNEAQ (reference sequence). V shed 5 bases, J shed 8 bases, and the junction held 11 bases outside the gene matches.

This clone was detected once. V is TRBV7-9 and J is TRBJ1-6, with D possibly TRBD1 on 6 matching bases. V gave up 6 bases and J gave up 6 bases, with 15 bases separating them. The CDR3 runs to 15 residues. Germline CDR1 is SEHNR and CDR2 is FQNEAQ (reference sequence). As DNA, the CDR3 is TGTGCCAGCAGGAGTCGACAGGATTTTAATTCACCCCTCCACTTT. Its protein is CASRSRQDFNSPLHF.

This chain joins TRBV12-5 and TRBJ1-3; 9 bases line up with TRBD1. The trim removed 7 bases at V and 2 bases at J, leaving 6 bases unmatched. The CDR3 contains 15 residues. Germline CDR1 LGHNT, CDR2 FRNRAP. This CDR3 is CASERGQGTGNTIYF. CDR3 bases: TGTGCTAGTGAAAGAGGACAGGGGACTGGAAACACCATATATTTT.